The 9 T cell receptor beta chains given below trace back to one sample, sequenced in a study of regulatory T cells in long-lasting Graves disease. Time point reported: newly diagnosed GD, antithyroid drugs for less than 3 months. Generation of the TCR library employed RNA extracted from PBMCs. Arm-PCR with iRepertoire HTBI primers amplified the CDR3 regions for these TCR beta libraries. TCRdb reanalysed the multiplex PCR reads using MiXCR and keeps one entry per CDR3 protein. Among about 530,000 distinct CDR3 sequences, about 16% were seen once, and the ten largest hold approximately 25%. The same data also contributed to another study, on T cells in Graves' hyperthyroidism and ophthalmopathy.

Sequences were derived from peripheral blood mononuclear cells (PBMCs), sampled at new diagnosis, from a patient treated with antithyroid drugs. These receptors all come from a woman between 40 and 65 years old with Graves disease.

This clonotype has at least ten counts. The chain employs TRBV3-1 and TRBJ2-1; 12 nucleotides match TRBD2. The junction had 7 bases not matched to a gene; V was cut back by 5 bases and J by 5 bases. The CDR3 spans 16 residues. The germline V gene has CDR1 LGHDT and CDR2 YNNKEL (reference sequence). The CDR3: CASSVRLAGVNNEQFF. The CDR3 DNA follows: TGTGCCAGCAGCGTCCGACTAGCGGGGGTGAACAATGAGCAGTTCTTC.

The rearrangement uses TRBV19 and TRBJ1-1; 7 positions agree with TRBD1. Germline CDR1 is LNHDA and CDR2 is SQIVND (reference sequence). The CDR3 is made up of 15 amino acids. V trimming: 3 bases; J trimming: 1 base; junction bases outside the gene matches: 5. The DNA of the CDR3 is TGTGCCAGTAGTATTTCAGGGGGAAAGAACACTGAAGCTTTCTTT. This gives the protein CASSISGGKNTEAFF.

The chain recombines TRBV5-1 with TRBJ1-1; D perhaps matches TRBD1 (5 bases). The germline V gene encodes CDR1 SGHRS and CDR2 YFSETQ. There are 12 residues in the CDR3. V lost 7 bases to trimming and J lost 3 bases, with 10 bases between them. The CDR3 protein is CASRVGDTEAFF. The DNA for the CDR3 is TGCGCCAGCCGAGTGGGGGACACTGAAGCTTTCTTT.

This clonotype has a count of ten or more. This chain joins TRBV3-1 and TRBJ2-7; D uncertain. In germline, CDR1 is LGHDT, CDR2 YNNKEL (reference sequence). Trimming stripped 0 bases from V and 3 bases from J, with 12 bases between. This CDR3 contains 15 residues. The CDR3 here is CASSQDFGSSYEQYF. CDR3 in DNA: TGTGCCAGCAGCCAAGATTTCGGGTCCAGCTACGAGCAGTACTTC.

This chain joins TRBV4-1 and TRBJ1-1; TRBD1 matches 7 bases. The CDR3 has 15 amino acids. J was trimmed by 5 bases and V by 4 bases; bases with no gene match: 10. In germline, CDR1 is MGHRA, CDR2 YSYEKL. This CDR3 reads CASSPRGGRGTEAFF. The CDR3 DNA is TGCGCCAGCAGCCCTAGAGGGGGCCGGGGGACTGAAGCTTTCTTT.

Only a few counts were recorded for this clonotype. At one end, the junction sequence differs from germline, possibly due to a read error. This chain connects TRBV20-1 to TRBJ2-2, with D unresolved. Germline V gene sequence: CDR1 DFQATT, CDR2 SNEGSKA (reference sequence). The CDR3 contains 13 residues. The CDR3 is CSAPYRDTGELFF. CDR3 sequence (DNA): TGCAGTGCTCCCTATAGAGACACCGGAGAGCTGTTTTTT.

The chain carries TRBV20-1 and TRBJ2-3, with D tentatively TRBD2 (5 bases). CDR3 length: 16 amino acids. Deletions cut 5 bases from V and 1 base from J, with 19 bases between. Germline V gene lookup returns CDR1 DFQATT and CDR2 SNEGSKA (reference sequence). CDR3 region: CSAQAPGVGGTDTQYF. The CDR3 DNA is TGCAGTGCTCAGGCCCCGGGCGTCGGGGGCACAGATACGCAGTATTTT.

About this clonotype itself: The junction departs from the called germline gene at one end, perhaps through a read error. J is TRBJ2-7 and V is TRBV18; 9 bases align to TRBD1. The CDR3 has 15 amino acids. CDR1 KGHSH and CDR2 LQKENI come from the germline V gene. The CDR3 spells CASSPGQGGVYERYF. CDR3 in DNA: TGTGCCAGCTCACCGGGACAGGGAGGGGTATACGAGCGGTACTTC.

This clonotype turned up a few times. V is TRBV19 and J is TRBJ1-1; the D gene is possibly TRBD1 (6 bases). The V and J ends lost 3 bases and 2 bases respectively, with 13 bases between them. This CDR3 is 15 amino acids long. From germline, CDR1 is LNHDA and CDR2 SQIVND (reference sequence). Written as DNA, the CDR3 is TGTGCCAGTAGTATCGTTCCGGGGGCCAACACTGAAGCTTTCTTT. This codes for CASSIVPGANTEAFF.